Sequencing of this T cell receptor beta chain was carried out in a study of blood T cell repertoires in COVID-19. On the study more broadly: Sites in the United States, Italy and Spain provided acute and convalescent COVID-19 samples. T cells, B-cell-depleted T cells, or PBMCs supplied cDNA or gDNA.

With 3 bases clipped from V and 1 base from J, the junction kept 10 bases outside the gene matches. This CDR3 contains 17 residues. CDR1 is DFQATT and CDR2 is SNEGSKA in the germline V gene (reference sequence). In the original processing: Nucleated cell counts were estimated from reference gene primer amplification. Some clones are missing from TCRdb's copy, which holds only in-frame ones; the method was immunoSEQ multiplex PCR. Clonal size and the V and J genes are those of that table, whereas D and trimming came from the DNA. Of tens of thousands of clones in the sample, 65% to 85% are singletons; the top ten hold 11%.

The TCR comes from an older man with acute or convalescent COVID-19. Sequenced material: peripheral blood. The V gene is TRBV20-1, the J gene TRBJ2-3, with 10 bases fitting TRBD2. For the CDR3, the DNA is TGCAGTGCTAGTCCGGGAGCGGGGGGGCCGGGCACAGATACGCAGTATTTT. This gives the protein CSASPGAGGPGTDTQYF.